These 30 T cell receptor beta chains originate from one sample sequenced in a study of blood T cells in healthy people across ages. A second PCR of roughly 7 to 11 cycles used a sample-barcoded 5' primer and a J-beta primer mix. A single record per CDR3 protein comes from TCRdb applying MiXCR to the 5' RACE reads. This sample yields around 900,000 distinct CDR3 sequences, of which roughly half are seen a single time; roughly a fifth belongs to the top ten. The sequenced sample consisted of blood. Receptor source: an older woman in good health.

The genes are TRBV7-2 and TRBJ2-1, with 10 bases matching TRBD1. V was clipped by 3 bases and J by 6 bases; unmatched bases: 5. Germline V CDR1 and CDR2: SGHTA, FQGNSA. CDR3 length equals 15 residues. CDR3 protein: CASSLSTGGFNEQFF. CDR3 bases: TGTGCCAGCAGCTTGTCGACAGGGGGCTTCAATGAGCAGTTCTTC.

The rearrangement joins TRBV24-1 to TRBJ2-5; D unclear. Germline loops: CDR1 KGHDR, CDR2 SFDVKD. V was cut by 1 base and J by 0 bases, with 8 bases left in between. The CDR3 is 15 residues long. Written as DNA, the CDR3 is TGTGCCACCAGTGATTTATTCAGAGACCAAGAGACCCAGTACTTC. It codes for CATSDLFRDQETQYF.

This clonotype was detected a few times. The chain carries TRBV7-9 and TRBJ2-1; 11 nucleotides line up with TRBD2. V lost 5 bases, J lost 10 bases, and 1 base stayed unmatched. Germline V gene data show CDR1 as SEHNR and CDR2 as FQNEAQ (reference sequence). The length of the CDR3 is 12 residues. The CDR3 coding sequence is TGTGCCAGCAGCACTAGCGGGGGCGAGCAGTTCTTC. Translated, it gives CASSTSGGEQFF.

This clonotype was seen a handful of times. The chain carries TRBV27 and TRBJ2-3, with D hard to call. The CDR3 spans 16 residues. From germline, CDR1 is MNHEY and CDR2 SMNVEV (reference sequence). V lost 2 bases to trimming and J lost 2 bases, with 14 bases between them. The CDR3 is CASSLLTGAATDTQYF. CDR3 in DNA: TGTGCCAGCAGTTTACTTACTGGCGCAGCCACAGATACGCAGTATTTT.

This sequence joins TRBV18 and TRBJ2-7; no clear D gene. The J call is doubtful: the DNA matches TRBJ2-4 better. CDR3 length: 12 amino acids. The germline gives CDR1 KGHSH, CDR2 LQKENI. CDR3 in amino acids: CASSPLTNIQYF. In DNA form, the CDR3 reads TGTGCCAGCTCACCTCTTACGAACATTCAGTACTTC.

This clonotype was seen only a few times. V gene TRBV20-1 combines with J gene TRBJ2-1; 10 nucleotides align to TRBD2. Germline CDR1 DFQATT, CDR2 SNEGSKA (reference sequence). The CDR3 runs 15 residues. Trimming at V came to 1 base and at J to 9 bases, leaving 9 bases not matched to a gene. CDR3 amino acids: CSARGLAGVSVEQFF. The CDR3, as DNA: TGCAGTGCTAGAGGGCTAGCGGGAGTCTCGGTTGAGCAGTTCTTC.

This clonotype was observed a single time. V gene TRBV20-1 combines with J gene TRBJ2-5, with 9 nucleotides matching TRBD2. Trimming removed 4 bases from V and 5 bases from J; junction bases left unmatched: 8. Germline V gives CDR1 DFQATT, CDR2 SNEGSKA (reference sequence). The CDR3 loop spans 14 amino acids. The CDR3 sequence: CSAKNSGSMETQYF. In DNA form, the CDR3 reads TGCAGTGCTAAAAATAGCGGGAGCATGGAGACCCAGTACTTC.

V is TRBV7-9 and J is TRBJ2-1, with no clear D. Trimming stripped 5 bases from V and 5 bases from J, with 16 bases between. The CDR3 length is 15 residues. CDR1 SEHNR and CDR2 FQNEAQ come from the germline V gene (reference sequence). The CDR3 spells CASSTVAGKNNEQFF. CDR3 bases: TGTGCCAGCAGCACAGTAGCTGGAAAAAACAATGAGCAGTTCTTC.

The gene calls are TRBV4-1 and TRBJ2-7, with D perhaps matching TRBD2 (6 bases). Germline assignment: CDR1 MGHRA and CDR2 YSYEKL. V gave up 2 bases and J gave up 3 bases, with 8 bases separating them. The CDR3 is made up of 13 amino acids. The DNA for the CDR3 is TGCGCCAGCAGCCAACAGGACTACTACGAGCAGTACTTC. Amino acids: CASSQQDYYEQYF.

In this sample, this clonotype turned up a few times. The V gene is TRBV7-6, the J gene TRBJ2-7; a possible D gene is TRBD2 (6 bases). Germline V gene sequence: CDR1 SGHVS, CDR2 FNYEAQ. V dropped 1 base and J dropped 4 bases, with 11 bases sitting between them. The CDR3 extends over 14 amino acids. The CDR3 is CASSLDGRRYEQYF. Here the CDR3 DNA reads TGTGCCAGCAGCTTAGATGGGAGGAGGTACGAGCAGTACTTC.

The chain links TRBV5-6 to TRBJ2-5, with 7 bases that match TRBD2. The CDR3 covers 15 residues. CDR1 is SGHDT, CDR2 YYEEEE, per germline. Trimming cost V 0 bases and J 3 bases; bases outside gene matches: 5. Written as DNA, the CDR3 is TGTGCCAGCAGCTTGGCAGGGCTAGCGGAAGAGACCCAGTACTTC. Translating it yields CASSLAGLAEETQYF.

CDR3 sequence: CSARSGRTGVIYGYTF. The CDR3 region has the DNA TGCAGTGCTAGATCGGGGAGGACAGGGGTTATTTATGGCTACACCTTC. V gene TRBV20-1 combines with J gene TRBJ1-2; 9 bases are a match to TRBD1. The germline V gene has CDR1 DFQATT and CDR2 SNEGSKA (reference sequence). This CDR3 has 16 residues. The V gene end was trimmed by 2 bases and the J gene end by 5 bases; junction bases not matched to a gene: 12.

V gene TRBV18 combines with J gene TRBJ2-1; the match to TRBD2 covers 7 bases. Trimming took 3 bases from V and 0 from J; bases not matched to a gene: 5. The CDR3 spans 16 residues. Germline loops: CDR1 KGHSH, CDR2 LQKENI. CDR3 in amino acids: CASSPSGGSSYNEQFF. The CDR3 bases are TGTGCCAGCTCACCTTCGGGCGGGAGCTCCTACAATGAGCAGTTCTTC.

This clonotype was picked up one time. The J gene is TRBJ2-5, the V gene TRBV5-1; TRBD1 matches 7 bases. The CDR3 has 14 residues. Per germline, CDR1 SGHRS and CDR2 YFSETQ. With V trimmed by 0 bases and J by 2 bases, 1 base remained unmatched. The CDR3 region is CASSLEDRQETQYF. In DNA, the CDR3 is TGCGCCAGCAGCTTGGAGGACAGGCAAGAGACCCAGTACTTC.

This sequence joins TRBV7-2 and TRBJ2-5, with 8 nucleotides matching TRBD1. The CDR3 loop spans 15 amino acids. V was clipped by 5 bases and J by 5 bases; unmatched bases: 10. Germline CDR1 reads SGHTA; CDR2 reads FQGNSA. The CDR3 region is CASSAWQGAGETQYF. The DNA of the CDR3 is TGTGCCAGCAGCGCATGGCAGGGGGCGGGGGAGACCCAGTACTTC.

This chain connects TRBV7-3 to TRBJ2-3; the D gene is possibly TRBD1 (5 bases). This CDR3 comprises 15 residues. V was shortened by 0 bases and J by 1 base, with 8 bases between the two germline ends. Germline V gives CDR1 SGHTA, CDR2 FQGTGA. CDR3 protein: CASSLTSRGTDTQYF. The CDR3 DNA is TGTGCCAGCAGCTTAACGTCCAGGGGCACAGATACGCAGTATTTT.

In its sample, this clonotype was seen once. This CDR3 reads CSAYFGTRNTEAFF. Here the CDR3 DNA reads TGCAGTGCTTACTTTGGGACAAGAAACACTGAAGCTTTCTTT. The rearrangement links TRBV20-1 to TRBJ1-1, with D possibly TRBD1 on 6 matching bases. V gave up 5 bases and J gave up 2 bases, with 15 bases separating them. The CDR3 spans 14 residues. Germline V gene lookup returns CDR1 DFQATT and CDR2 SNEGSKA (reference sequence).

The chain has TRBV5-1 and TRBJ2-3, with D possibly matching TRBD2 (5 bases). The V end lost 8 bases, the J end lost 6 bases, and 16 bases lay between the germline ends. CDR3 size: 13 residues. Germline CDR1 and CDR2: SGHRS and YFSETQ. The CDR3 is CARGPGSKDTQYF. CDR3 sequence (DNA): TGCGCCAGGGGCCCGGGGTCGAAGGATACGCAGTATTTT.

CDR3 in amino acids: CSAREEGTSGRGLNEQFF. The CDR3 DNA is TGCAGTGCTAGAGAGGAGGGGACTAGCGGGAGAGGACTTAATGAGCAGTTCTTC. This chain connects TRBV20-1 to TRBJ2-1, with TRBD2 identical over 14 bases. After removal of 0 bases from V and 7 bases from J, the junction contained 11 bases not matched to a gene. The CDR3 is made up of 18 amino acids. Germline values: CDR1 DFQATT, CDR2 SNEGSKA (reference sequence).

CDR3 protein: CASSSTSGISYNEQFF. CDR3 coding DNA: TGTGCCAGCAGTTCGACTAGCGGGATCTCCTACAATGAGCAGTTCTTC. The rearrangement links TRBV12-3 or TRBV12-4 to TRBJ2-1; 11 bases fit TRBD2. This CDR3 has 16 residues. The V gene end was trimmed by 4 bases and the J gene end by 0 bases; junction bases not matched to a gene: 2.

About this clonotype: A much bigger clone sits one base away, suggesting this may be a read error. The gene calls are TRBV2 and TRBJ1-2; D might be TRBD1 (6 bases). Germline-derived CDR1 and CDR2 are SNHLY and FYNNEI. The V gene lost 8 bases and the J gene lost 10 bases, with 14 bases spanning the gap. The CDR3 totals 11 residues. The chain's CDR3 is CASHRARDYTF. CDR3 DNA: TGTGCCAGCCACAGGGCTCGTGACTACACCTTC.

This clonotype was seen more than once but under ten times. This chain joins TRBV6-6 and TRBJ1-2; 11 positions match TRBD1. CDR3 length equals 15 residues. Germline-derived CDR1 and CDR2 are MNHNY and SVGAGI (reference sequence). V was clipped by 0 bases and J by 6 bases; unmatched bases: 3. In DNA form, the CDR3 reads TGTGCCAGCAGTTACTCTAGGGGACAGGGGGATGGCTACACCTTC. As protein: CASSYSRGQGDGYTF.

CDR3 region: CASSAGGQYSYEQYF. The CDR3 nucleotides are TGTGCCAGCAGTGCAGGGGGGCAATACTCCTACGAGCAGTACTTC. The rearrangement links TRBV12-3 or TRBV12-4 to TRBJ2-7; D is perhaps TRBD1 (7 bases). Trimming stripped 5 bases from V and 0 bases from J, with 14 bases between. There are 15 residues in the CDR3.

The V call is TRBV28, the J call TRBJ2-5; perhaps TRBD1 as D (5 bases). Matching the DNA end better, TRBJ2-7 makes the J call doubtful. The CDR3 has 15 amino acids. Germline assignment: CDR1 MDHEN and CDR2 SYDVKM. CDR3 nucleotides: TGTGCCAGCAGTTCCTTCCTGGGCAGGGACTACGAGCAGTACTTC. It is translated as CASSSFLGRDYEQYF.

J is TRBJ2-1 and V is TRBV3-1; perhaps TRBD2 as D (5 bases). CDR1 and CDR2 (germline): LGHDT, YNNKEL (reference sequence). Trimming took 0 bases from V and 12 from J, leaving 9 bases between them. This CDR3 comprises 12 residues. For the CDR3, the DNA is TGTGCCAGCAGCCAAGATTCGGGGTGGCAGTTCTTC. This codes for CASSQDSGWQFF.

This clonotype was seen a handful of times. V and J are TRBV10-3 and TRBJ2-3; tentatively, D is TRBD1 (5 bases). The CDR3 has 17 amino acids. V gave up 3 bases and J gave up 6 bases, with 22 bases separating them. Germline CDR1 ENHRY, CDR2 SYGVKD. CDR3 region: CAISDGAHRSLADTQYF. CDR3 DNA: TGTGCCATCAGTGATGGGGCACATAGAAGCCTTGCCGATACGCAGTATTTT.

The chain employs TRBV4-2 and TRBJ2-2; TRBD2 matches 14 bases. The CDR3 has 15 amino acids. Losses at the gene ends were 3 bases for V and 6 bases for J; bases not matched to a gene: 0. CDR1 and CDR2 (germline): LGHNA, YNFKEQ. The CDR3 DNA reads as TGTGCCAGCAGCCAGGGACTAGCGGGAGCCGGGGAGCTGTTTTTT. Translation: CASSQGLAGAGELFF.

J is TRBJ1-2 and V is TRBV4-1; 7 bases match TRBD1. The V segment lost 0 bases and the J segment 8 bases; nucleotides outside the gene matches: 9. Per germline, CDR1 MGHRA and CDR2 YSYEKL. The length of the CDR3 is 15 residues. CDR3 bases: TGCGCCAGCAGCCAAGATCAGACAGGGAATGGAGGCTACACCTTC. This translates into CASSQDQTGNGGYTF.

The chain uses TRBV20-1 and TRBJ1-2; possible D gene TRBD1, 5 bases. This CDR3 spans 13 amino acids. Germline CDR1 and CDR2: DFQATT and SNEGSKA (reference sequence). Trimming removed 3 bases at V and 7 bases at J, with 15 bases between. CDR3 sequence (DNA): TGCAGTGCTAGTTTTCCGGGGGATCGTGGCTACACCTTC. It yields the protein CSASFPGDRGYTF.

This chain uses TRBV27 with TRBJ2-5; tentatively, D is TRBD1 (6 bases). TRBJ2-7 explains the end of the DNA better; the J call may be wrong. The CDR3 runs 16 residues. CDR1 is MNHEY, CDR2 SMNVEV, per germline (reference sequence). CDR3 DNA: TGTGCCAGCAGCCCCGAAGGTGAGGGGGTCGGCTACGAGCAGTACTTC. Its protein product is CASSPEGEGVGYEQYF.